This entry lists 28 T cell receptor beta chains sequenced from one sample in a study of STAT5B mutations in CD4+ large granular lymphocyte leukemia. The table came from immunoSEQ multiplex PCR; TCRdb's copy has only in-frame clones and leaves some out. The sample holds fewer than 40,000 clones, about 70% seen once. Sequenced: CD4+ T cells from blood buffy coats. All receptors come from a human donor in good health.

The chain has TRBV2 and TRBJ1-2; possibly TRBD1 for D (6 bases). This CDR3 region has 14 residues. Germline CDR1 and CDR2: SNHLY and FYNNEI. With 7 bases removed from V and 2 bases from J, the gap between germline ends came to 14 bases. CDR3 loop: CASIRGGLNYGYTF. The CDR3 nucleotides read TGTGCCAGCATCCGAGGGGGGCTCAACTATGGCTACACCTTC. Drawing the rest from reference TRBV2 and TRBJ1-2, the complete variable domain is EPEVTQTPSHQVTQMGQEVILRCVPISNHLYFYWYRQILGQKVEFLVSFYNNEISEKSEIFDDQFSVERPDGSNFTLKIRSTKLEDSAMYFCASIRGGLNYGYTFGSGTRLTVV.

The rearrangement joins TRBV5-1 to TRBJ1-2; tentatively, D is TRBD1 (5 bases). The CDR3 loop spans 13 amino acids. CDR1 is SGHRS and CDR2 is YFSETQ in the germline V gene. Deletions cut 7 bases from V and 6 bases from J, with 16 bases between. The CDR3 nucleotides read TGCGCCAGCTCCACCGGGACCTTCGATGGCTACACCTTC. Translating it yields CASSTGTFDGYTF.

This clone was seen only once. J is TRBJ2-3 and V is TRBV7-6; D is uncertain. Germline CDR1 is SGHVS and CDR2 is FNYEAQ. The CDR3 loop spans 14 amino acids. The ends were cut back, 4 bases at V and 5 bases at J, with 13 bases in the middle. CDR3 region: CASSSPITGDTQYF. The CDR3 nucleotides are TGTGCCAGCAGCTCTCCTATTACCGGAGATACGCAGTATTTT.

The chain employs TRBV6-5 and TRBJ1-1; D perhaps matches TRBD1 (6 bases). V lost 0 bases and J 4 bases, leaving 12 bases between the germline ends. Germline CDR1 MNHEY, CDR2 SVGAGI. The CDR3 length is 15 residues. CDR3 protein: CASSYSRRGSTEAFF. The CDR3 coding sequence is TGTGCCAGCAGTTACTCCCGCAGGGGAAGCACTGAAGCTTTCTTT.

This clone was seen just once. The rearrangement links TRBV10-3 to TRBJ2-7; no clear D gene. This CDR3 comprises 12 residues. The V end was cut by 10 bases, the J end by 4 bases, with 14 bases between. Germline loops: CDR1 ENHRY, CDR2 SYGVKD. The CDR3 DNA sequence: TGTGCCACGAGTAGGACGGTTTACGAGCAGTACTTC. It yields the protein CATSRTVYEQYF.

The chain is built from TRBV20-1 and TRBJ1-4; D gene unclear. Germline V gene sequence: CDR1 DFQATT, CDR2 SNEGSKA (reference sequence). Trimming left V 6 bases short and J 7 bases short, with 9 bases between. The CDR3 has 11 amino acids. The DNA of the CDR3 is TGCAGTGCCCCGGACGTTGAAAAACTGTTTTTT. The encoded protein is CSAPDVEKLFF.

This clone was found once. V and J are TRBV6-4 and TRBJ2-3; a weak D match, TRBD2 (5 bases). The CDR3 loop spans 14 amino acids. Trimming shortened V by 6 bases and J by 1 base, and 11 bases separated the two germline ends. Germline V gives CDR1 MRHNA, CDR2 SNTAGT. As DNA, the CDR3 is TGTGCCAGCAGCGTACTAGGTGGCACAGATACGCAGTATTTT. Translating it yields CASSVLGGTDTQYF.

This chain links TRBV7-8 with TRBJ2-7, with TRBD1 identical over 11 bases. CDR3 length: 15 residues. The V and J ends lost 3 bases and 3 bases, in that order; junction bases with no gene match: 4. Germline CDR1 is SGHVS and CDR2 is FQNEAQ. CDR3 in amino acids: CASSFGTGGIYEQYF. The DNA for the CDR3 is TGTGCCAGCAGCTTCGGGACAGGGGGGATCTACGAGCAGTACTTC.

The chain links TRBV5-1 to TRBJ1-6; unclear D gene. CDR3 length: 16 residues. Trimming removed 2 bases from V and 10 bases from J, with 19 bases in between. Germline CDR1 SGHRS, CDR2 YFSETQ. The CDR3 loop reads CASSLFGQINLSPLHF. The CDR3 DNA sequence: TGCGCCAGCAGCTTATTTGGCCAGATCAATCTCTCACCCCTCCACTTT.

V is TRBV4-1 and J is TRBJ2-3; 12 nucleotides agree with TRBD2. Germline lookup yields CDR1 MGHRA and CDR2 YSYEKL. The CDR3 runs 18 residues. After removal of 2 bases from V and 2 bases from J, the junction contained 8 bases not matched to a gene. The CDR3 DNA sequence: TGCGCCAGCAGCCAATTCCTCGGGACTAGCGGGCCCACAGATACGCAGTATTTT. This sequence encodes CASSQFLGTSGPTDTQYF.

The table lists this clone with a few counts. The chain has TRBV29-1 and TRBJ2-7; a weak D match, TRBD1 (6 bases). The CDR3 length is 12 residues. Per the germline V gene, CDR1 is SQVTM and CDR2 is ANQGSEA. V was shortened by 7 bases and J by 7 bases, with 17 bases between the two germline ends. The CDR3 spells CSGGHDPREQYF. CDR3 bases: TGCAGCGGGGGACACGATCCTAGGGAGCAGTACTTC.

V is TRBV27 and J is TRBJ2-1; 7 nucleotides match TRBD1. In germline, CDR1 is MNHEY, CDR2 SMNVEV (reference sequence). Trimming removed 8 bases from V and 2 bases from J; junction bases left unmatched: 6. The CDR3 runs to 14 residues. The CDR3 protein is CASSPGTAYNEQFF. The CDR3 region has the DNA TGTGCCAGCTCTCCCGGGACAGCCTACAATGAGCAGTTCTTC.

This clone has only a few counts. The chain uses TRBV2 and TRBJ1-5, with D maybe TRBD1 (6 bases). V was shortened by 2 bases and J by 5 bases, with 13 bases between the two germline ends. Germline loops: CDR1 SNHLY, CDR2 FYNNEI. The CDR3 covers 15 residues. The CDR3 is CASSERGIRDQPQHF. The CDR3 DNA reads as TGTGCCAGCAGTGAAAGGGGGATTAGGGATCAGCCCCAGCATTTT.

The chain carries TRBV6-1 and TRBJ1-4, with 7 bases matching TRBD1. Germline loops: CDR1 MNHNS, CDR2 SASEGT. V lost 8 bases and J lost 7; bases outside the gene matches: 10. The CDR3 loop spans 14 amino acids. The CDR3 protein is CASRGTALGEKLFF. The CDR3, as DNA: TGTGCCAGCCGCGGGACAGCCCTGGGTGAAAAACTGTTTTTT.

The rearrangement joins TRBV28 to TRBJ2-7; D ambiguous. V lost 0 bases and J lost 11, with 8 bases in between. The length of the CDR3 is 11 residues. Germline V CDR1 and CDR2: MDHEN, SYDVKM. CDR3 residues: CASSLWEKKYF. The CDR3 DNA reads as TGTGCCAGCAGTTTATGGGAGAAAAAGTACTTC.

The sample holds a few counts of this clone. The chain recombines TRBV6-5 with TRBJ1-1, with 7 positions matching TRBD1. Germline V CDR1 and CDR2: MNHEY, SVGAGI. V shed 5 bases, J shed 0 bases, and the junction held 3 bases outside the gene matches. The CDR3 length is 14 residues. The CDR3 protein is CASSQGQLNTEAFF. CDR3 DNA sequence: TGTGCCAGCAGTCAGGGACAGCTGAACACTGAAGCTTTCTTT.

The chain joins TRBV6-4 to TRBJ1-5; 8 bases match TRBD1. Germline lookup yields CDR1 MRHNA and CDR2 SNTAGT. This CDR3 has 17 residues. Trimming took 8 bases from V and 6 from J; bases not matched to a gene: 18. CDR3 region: CASWTRTGRKVGQPQHF. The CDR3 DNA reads TGTGCCAGCTGGACCAGGACAGGGCGGAAAGTTGGTCAGCCCCAGCATTTT.

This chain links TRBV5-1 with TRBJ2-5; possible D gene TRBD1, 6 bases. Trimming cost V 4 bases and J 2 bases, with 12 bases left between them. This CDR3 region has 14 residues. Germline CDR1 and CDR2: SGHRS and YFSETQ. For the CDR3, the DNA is TGCGCCAGCAGCCAAGGACAGCTTCAAGAGACCCAGTACTTC. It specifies CASSQGQLQETQYF.

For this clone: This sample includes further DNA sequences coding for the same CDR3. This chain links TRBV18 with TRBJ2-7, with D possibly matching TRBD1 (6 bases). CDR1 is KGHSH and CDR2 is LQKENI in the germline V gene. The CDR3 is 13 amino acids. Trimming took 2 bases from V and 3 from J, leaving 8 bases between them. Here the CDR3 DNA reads TGTGCCAGCTCACCAGGACAGAACTACGAGCAGTACTTC. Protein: CASSPGQNYEQYF.

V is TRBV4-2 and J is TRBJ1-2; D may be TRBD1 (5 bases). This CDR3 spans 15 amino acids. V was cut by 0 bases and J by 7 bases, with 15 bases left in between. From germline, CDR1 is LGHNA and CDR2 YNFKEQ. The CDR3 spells CASSQDRQGSGGYTF. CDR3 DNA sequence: TGTGCCAGCAGCCAAGATCGCCAGGGTTCGGGTGGCTACACCTTC.

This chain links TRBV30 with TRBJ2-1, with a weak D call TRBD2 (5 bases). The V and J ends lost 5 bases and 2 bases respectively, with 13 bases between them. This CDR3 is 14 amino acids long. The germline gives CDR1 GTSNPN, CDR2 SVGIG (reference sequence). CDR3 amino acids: CAWLRGSTYNEQFF. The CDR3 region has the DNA TGTGCCTGGCTACGGGGTTCAACCTACAATGAGCAGTTCTTC.

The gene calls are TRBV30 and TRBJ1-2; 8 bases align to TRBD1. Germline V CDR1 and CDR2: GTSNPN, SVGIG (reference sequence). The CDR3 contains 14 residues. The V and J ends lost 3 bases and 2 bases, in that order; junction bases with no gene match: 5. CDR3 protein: CAWRYRGGNYGYTF. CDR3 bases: TGTGCCTGGAGGTACAGGGGGGGCAACTATGGCTACACCTTC.

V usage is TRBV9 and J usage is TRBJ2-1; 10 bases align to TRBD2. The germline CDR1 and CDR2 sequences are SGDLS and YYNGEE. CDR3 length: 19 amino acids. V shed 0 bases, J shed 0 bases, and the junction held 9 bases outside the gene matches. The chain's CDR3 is CASSVGLAGWISSYNEQFF. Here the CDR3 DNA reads TGTGCCAGCAGCGTAGGACTAGCGGGTTGGATAAGCTCCTACAATGAGCAGTTCTTC.

The CDR3 DNA follows: TGTGCCATCAGTGAGTCGTTGGGACAGGGGCCCTATGGCTACACCTTC. It yields the protein CAISESLGQGPYGYTF. The gene calls are TRBV10-3 and TRBJ1-2; 10 nucleotides align to TRBD1. The CDR3 sequence is 16 residues long. Per the germline V gene, CDR1 is ENHRY and CDR2 is SYGVKD. V lost 0 bases to trimming and J lost 4 bases; unmatched junction nucleotides: 5.

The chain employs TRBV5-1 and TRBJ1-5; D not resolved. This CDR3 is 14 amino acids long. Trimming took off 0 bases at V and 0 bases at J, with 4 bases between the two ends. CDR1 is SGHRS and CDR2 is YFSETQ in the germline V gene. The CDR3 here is CASSLDGSNQPQHF. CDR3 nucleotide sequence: TGCGCCAGCAGCTTGGACGGTAGCAATCAGCCCCAGCATTTT.

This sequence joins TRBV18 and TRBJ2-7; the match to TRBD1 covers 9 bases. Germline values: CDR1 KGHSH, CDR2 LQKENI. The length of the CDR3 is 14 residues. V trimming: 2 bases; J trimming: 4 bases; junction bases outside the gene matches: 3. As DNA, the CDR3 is TGTGCCAGCTCACCAGGGACAGGGCCTTACGAGCAGTACTTC. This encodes CASSPGTGPYEQYF.

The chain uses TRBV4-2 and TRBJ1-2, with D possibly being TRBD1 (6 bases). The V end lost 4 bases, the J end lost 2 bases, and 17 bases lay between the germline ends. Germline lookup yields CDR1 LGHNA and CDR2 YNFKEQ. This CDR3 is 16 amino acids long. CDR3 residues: CASSLGGLGANYGYTF. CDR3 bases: TGTGCCAGCAGCCTGGGGGGGCTAGGAGCCAACTATGGCTACACCTTC.

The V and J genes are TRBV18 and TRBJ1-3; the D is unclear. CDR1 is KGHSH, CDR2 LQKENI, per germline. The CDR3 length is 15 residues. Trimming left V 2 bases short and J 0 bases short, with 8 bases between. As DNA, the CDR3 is TGTGCCAGCTCACCAGGGCAAGCCTCTGGAAACACCATATATTTT. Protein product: CASSPGQASGNTIYF. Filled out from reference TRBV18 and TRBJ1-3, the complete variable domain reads NAGVMQNPRHLVRRRGQEARLRCSPMKGHSHVYWYRQLPEEGLKFMVYLQKENIIDESGMPKERFSAEFPKEGPSILRIQQVVRGDSAAYFCASSPGQASGNTIYFGEGSWLTVV.